The T cell receptor (beta chain) described here comes from a study of OX40 agonist ivuxolimab in advanced cancers. Study context: Cancers in dose escalation were hepatocellular, melanoma, renal cell and head and neck.

Using immunoSEQ multiplex PCR, the repertoire was profiled, and TCRdb retains in-frame clones only, with some absent. This sample has about 22,000 clones, with about 83% found just once. This clonotype was obtained from an adult with an advanced solid tumor such as melanoma, head and neck, liver or kidney cancer. The sequencing used CD4+ or CD8+ T cells sorted from blood, collected in a trial of the OX40 agonist ivuxolimab.

The CDR3 coding sequence is TGTGCCACCTCGTACAGGGTGGATGGCTACACCTTC. Protein: CATSYRVDGYTF. The V call is TRBV28, the J call TRBJ1-2; perhaps TRBD1 as D (6 bases). V lost 10 bases and J lost 6, with 15 bases in between. The CDR3 length is 12 residues. The germline CDR1 and CDR2 sequences are MDHEN and SYDVKM.